Below, 24 T cell receptor beta chains from the same sample are listed, as sequenced in a study of regulatory dendritic cells for organ transplantation (dated by TCRdb to 2016 to 2017). Libraries came from the immunoSEQ multiplex PCR assay. The clones in this table, taken by TCRdb from immuneACCESS, are in-frame only. Not every clone is retained; where verified, under half of the shortfall comes from an unresolved V gene, and the cause of the rest is unknown. Present in this sample are about 29,000 clones, roughly 79% of which were seen just once. The ten biggest clones cover 2% to 2.5% of the sample. Sequenced sample: memory CD4+ T cells from blood. Sample cell subset or site, as interpreted from the label and publication: CD45RO+ memory T cells. The receptors derive from a human donor in good health.

This rearrangement joins TRBV30 to TRBJ1-2; D uncertain. This CDR3 comprises 12 residues. The V and J ends lost 0 bases and 8 bases respectively, with 10 bases between them. Germline CDR1 is GTSNPN and CDR2 is SVGIG (reference sequence). The CDR3 spells CAWSVPRGGYTF. CDR3 nucleotides: TGTGCCTGGAGTGTACCGCGCGGGGGCTACACCTTC.

The chain couples TRBV28 to TRBJ2-7, with TRBD2 matching over 9 bases. V trimming: 5 bases; J trimming: 3 bases; junction bases outside the gene matches: 8. The CDR3 has 15 amino acids. From germline, CDR1 is MDHEN and CDR2 SYDVKM. This chain's CDR3 is CASSQASGRSYEQYF. The CDR3 DNA reads TGTGCCAGCAGTCAGGCGAGCGGGAGGAGCTACGAGCAGTACTTC.

The sample holds one count of this clone. The chain uses TRBV7-8 and TRBJ1-1; no firm D call. V was clipped by 5 bases and J by 1 base, with 11 bases between them. This CDR3 spans 14 amino acids. Germline V gene lookup returns CDR1 SGHVS and CDR2 FQNEAQ. The CDR3 bases are TGTGCCAGCAGCCGACCCCGGGGGAACACTGAAGCTTTCTTT. Its translation: CASSRPRGNTEAFF.

This rearrangement joins TRBV4-3 to TRBJ1-1, with D possibly matching TRBD1 (6 bases). This CDR3 is 17 amino acids long. Germline loops: CDR1 LGHNA, CDR2 YSLEER. The V gene lost 0 bases and the J gene lost 4 bases, with 18 bases spanning the gap. The chain's CDR3 is CASSQDFNRVFITEAFF. The CDR3 bases are TGCGCCAGCAGCCAAGATTTTAACAGGGTTTTCATCACTGAAGCTTTCTTT.

This chain connects TRBV30 to TRBJ1-2, with a weak D call TRBD1 (5 bases). The CDR3 is 13 residues long. Looked up from germline, CDR1 is GTSNPN and CDR2 is SVGIG (reference sequence). V shed 0 bases and J shed 7 bases, with 12 bases lying between them. The CDR3 loop is CAWSVDERGGYTF. CDR3 sequence (DNA): TGTGCCTGGAGTGTAGACGAGAGGGGTGGCTACACCTTC.

This clone was seen a handful of times. The rearrangement joins TRBV5-1 to TRBJ2-7; 15 bases align to TRBD2. Per germline, CDR1 SGHRS and CDR2 YFSETQ. The CDR3 spans 15 residues. Germline trimming cut 4 bases from V and 4 bases from J; bases unmatched to any gene: 3. In DNA form, the CDR3 reads TGCGCCAGCAGCCCCGGACTAGCGGGAGGGTACGAGCAGTACTTC. This sequence encodes CASSPGLAGGYEQYF.

V and J are TRBV4-1 and TRBJ2-2; 8 positions match TRBD2. The V gene's germline CDR1 is MGHRA and CDR2 YSYEKL. The CDR3 runs 18 residues. The ends lost 0 bases at V and 4 bases at J; junction bases unmatched: 10. For the CDR3, the DNA is TGCGCCAGCAGCCAAGATCGACGGGCGGGGGGTAGCACCGGGGAGCTGTTTTTT. This sequence encodes CASSQDRRAGGSTGELFF.

This clone was seen a single time. The chain has TRBV2 and TRBJ2-3, with 10 nucleotides matching TRBD1. CDR1 is SNHLY, CDR2 FYNNEI, per germline. Losses at the gene ends were 8 bases for V and 1 base for J; bases not matched to a gene: 3. The CDR3 has 14 residues. The CDR3 nucleotides are TGTGCCAGCGGGGGACAGGGGCGCACAGATACGCAGTATTTT. Residues: CASGGQGRTDTQYF. Together with reference TRBV2 and TRBJ2-3, the CDR3 gives the full variable domain: EPEVTQTPSHQVTQMGQEVILRCVPISNHLYFYWYRQILGQKVEFLVSFYNNEISEKSEIFDDQFSVERPDGSNFTLKIRSTKLEDSAMYFCASGGQGRTDTQYFGPGTRLTVL.

J is TRBJ1-2 and V is TRBV12-5, with a weak D call TRBD1 (5 bases). This CDR3 comprises 17 residues. The ends were cut back, 2 bases at V and 2 bases at J, with 18 bases in the middle. Germline V lookup: CDR1 LGHNT, CDR2 FRNRAP. CDR3 protein: CASGLSYEGRGNYGYTF. The CDR3 bases are TGTGCTAGTGGTTTGAGTTATGAGGGACGGGGGAACTATGGCTACACCTTC.

This rearrangement joins TRBV11-2 to TRBJ2-3; D uncertain. Trimming removed 5 bases at V and 2 bases at J, with 14 bases between. CDR1 is SGHAT, CDR2 FQNNGV, per germline. The CDR3 is made up of 15 amino acids. CDR3 sequence reads: CASSLQSLATDTQYF. CDR3 bases: TGTGCCAGCAGCCTGCAGTCATTGGCCACAGATACGCAGTATTTT.

This clone was counted a single time. The chain employs TRBV23-1 and TRBJ2-5; the D is unclear. TRBV23-1 is assigned to the ORF class and has an uncertain function. V lost 6 bases to trimming and J lost 3 bases, with 8 bases between them. CDR3 length: 12 residues. Here the CDR3 reads CASRRSEETQYF. DNA for the CDR3: TGCGCCAGCAGAAGAAGTGAAGAGACCCAGTACTTC.

The CDR3 sequence: CASSPHQEQFF. CDR3 sequence (DNA): TGTGCCAGCAGCCCCCACCAAGAGCAGTTCTTC. V is TRBV7-2 and J is TRBJ2-1, with no clear D. V shed 5 bases and J shed 10 bases, with 9 bases lying between them. The CDR3 consists of 11 residues. Germline CDR1 and CDR2: SGHTA and FQGNSA.

This clone was picked up one time. This chain joins TRBV18 and TRBJ2-6; 11 bases align to TRBD1. Losses at the gene ends were 3 bases for V and 2 bases for J; bases not matched to a gene: 3. CDR1 KGHSH and CDR2 LQKENI come from the germline V gene. The CDR3 spans 17 residues. The CDR3 sequence is CASSPDRGPAGANVLTF. The DNA of the CDR3 is TGTGCCAGCTCACCGGACAGGGGGCCGGCTGGGGCCAACGTCCTGACTTTC.

This clone was found once. The rearrangement uses TRBV5-4 and TRBJ2-5; possibly TRBD1 for D (6 bases). The CDR3 loop spans 15 amino acids. Germline V gene lookup returns CDR1 SGHNT and CDR2 YYREEE (reference sequence). V shed 0 bases and J shed 5 bases, with 14 bases lying between them. Here the CDR3 reads CASSLAGARVETQYF. For the CDR3, the DNA is TGTGCCAGCAGCTTGGCAGGGGCGCGAGTGGAGACCCAGTACTTC.

The chain combines TRBV5-1 with TRBJ1-2; 9 bases are a match to TRBD1. V was clipped by 0 bases and J by 2 bases; unmatched bases: 2. Germline CDR1 reads SGHRS; CDR2 reads YFSETQ. The CDR3 is 15 residues long. CDR3 protein: CASSLGTGENYGYTF. The CDR3 bases are TGCGCCAGCAGCTTGGGGACAGGGGAGAACTATGGCTACACCTTC.

V gene TRBV30 combines with J gene TRBJ1-1; unclear D gene. Germline V gene data show CDR1 as GTSNPN and CDR2 as SVGIG (reference sequence). The V end lost 1 base, the J end lost 0 bases, and 9 bases lay between the germline ends. The CDR3 contains 14 residues. The CDR3 region is CAWSEANVNTEAFF. The CDR3 DNA sequence: TGTGCCTGGAGTGAGGCGAACGTGAACACTGAAGCTTTCTTT.

For the CDR3, the DNA is TGTGCCAGCAGCACACAAGTCCTCTATGGCTACACCTTC. Translating it yields CASSTQVLYGYTF. The chain has TRBV5-6 and TRBJ1-2, with unresolved D. The CDR3 is 13 amino acids. Trimming left V 4 bases short and J 4 bases short, with 11 bases between. Germline loops: CDR1 SGHDT, CDR2 YYEEEE.

The V call is TRBV10-1, the J call TRBJ2-2, with D hard to call. In germline, CDR1 is WNHNN, CDR2 SYGVQD (reference sequence). CDR3 length: 14 residues. Deletions cut 6 bases from V and 5 bases from J, with 13 bases between. The CDR3: CASRDGLTTGELFF. The CDR3 DNA follows: TGCGCCAGCAGAGATGGCCTTACGACCGGGGAGCTGTTTTTT.

This clone was found once. The J gene is TRBJ1-1, the V gene TRBV27; a possible D gene is TRBD1 (5 bases). V was clipped by 6 bases and J by 5 bases, with 13 bases between them. Germline V gene lookup returns CDR1 MNHEY and CDR2 SMNVEV (reference sequence). The CDR3 length is 13 residues. The CDR3 loop is CASSFTQGTEAFF. DNA of the CDR3: TGTGCCAGCAGCTTTACCCAGGGTACTGAAGCTTTCTTT.

There are a few counts of this clone. The genes are TRBV7-9 and TRBJ1-1; possible D gene TRBD1, 6 bases. The V gene lost 8 bases and the J gene lost 2 bases, with 12 bases spanning the gap. The germline V gene has CDR1 SEHNR and CDR2 FQNEAQ (reference sequence). CDR3 length: 13 amino acids. CDR3 amino acids: CASSGQSNTEAFF. The CDR3, as DNA: TGTGCCAGCTCAGGACAGAGCAACACTGAAGCTTTCTTT.

This clone was recorded only once. J is TRBJ1-1 and V is TRBV6-6; D ambiguous. The CDR3 runs to 12 residues. The germline V and J ends were trimmed by 8 bases and 5 bases, with 12 bases remaining between them. Germline lookup yields CDR1 MNHNY and CDR2 SVGAGI (reference sequence). The CDR3 loop reads CASLRVGTEAFF. CDR3 coding DNA: TGTGCCAGCCTAAGGGTGGGAACTGAAGCTTTCTTT.

The chain uses TRBV6-6 and TRBJ1-5; D possibly corresponds to TRBD1 (6 bases). V gave up 1 base and J gave up 3 bases, with 10 bases separating them. The CDR3 is 15 amino acids. CDR1 is MNHNY, CDR2 SVGAGI, per germline (reference sequence). CDR3 sequence reads: CASSYFRTDNQPQHF. The CDR3, as DNA: TGTGCCAGCAGTTACTTTAGGACAGACAATCAGCCCCAGCATTTT.

This clone was seen a few times. The rearrangement uses TRBV18 and TRBJ2-7; the match to TRBD1 covers 9 bases. V lost 3 bases and J lost 6; bases outside the gene matches: 9. The CDR3 is made up of 15 amino acids. The V gene's germline CDR1 is KGHSH and CDR2 LQKENI. CDR3 nucleotides: TGTGCCAGCTCACCCAATTCAGGGACAGGGACCGAGCAGTACTTC. Protein: CASSPNSGTGTEQYF.

The chain recombines TRBV4-3 with TRBJ1-6, with D maybe TRBD1 (5 bases). V was shortened by 0 bases and J by 3 bases, with 9 bases between the two germline ends. The germline V gene encodes CDR1 LGHNA and CDR2 YSLEER. The CDR3 totals 16 residues. CDR3 protein: CASSQDGGVYNSPLHF. The CDR3 DNA reads as TGCGCCAGCAGCCAAGATGGGGGGGTCTATAATTCACCCCTCCACTTT.